This T cell receptor (beta chain) was sequenced in a study of OX40 agonist ivuxolimab in advanced cancers. Study overall: Patients enrolled in dose escalation were diagnosed with hepatocellular carcinoma, melanoma, renal cell or head and neck cancer. Eligibility rules accepted prior anti-PD-1, anti-PD-L1 or anti-CTLA-4 therapy, and roughly 42% had some.

Some clones are missing from TCRdb's copy, which holds only in-frame ones; the method was immunoSEQ multiplex PCR. This table has about 16,000 clones, around 92% appearing once. Enrollment shut out patients with autoimmune disease history or systemic immunosuppression. The CDR3 consists of 14 residues. Germline assignment: CDR1 SGHVS and CDR2 FNYEAQ. V gave up 2 bases and J gave up 0 bases, with 4 bases separating them. The source of this sequence is an adult with an advanced solid tumor such as melanoma, head and neck, liver or kidney cancer. The sequences come from CD4+ or CD8+ T cells sorted from blood, collected in a trial of the OX40 agonist ivuxolimab. The chain couples TRBV7-6 to TRBJ2-2; the D is unclear. CDR3: CASSLLTNTGELFF. CDR3 bases: TGTGCCAGCAGCTTACTAACGAACACCGGGGAGCTGTTTTTT.